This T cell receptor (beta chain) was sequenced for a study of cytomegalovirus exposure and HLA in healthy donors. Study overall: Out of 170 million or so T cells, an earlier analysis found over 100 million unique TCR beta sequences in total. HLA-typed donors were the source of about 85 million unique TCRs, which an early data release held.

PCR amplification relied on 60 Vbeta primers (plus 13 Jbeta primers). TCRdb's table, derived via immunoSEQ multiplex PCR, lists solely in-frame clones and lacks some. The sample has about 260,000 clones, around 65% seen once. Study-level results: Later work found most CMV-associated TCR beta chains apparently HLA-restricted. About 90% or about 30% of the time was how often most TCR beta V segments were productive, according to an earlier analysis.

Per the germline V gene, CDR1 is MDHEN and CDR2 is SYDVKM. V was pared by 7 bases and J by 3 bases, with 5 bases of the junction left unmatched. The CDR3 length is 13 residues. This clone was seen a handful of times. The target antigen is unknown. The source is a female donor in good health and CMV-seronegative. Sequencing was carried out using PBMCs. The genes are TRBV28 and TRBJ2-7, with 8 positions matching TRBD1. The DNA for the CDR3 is TGTGCCAGCACAACAGGGGGTTACTACGAGCAGTACTTC. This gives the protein CASTTGGYYEQYF. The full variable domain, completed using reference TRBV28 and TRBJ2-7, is DVKVTQSSRYLVKRTGEKVFLECVQDMDHENMFWYRQDPGLGLRLIYFSYDVKMKEKGDIPEGYSVSREKKERFSLILESASTNQTSMYLCASTTGGYYEQYFGPGTRLTVT.